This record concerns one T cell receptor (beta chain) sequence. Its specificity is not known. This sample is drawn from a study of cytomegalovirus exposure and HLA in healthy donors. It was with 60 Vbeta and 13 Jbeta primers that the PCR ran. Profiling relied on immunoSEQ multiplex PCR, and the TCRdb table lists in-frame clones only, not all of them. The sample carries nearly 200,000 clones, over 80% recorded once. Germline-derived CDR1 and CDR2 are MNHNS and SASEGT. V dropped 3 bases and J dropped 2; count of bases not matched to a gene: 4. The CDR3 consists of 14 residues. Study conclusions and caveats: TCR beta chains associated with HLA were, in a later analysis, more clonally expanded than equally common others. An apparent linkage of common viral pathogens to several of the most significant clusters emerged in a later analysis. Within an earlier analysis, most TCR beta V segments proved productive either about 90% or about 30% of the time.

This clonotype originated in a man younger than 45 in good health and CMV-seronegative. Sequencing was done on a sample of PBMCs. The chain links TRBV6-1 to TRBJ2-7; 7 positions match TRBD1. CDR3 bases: TGTGCCAGCAGTGATGCAGGGGGACCCTACGAGCAGTACTTC. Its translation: CASSDAGGPYEQYF.